Following are 23 T cell receptor beta chains from one sample sequenced in a study of T-cell memory formation after mild COVID-19. TCRdb reanalysed the 5' RACE reads using MiXCR and keeps one entry per CDR3 protein. Of hundreds of thousands of distinct CDR3 sequences listed, around 28% are singletons. Sequencing input: PBMCs or a T cell subset sorted from them (not recorded which). The receptors originated from an adult woman who had mild COVID-19 (a few samples of this study predate the infection). Cell type and time point are not known.

This rearrangement joins TRBV20-1 to TRBJ2-3, with 11 bases identical to TRBD2. The germline CDR1 and CDR2 sequences are DFQATT and SNEGSKA (reference sequence). This CDR3 has 17 amino acids. With 1 base clipped from V and 2 bases from J, the junction kept 8 bases outside the gene matches. The CDR3 sequence: CSARGLTSGGNTDTQYF. The CDR3, as DNA: TGCAGTGCTAGAGGGCTCACTAGCGGGGGAAACACAGATACGCAGTATTTT.

The chain recombines TRBV5-6 with TRBJ2-3; 7 bases are shared with TRBD2. V lost 0 bases and J lost 5; bases outside the gene matches: 9. CDR3 size: 16 residues. The germline V gene has CDR1 SGHDT and CDR2 YYEEEE. The CDR3 sequence is CASSLGLAVGKDTQYF. DNA for the CDR3: TGTGCCAGCAGCTTGGGACTAGCCGTGGGAAAAGATACGCAGTATTTT.

This clonotype was seen only a few times. The J gene is TRBJ2-1, the V gene TRBV20-1; TRBD2 matches 14 bases. The CDR3 is made up of 14 amino acids. Germline lookup yields CDR1 DFQATT and CDR2 SNEGSKA (reference sequence). V dropped 5 bases and J dropped 8; count of bases not matched to a gene: 5. The CDR3 region is CSAPSGLAGDEQFF. The CDR3, as DNA: TGCAGTGCTCCCTCGGGACTAGCGGGAGATGAGCAGTTCTTC.

This clonotype came up a few times. The V call is TRBV5-1, the J call TRBJ2-7; D could derive from TRBD1 or TRBD2 (5 bases each). The CDR3 consists of 14 residues. Deletions cut 5 bases from V and 2 bases from J, with 14 bases between. Germline V gives CDR1 SGHRS, CDR2 YFSETQ. DNA for the CDR3: TGCGCCAGCAGACTGAGGCAGGGACCCTACGAGCAGTACTTC. It yields the protein CASRLRQGPYEQYF. The full variable domain, in which reference TRBV5-1 and TRBJ2-7 provide the parts outside the CDR3, is KAGVTQTPRYLIKTRGQQVTLSCSPISGHRSVSWYQQTPGQGLQFLFEYFSETQRNKGNFPGRFSGRQFSNSRSEMNVSTLELGDSALYLCASRLRQGPYEQYFGPGTRLTVT.

The chain is built from TRBV5-1 and TRBJ2-5; tentatively, D is TRBD1 (6 bases). Germline assignment: CDR1 SGHRS and CDR2 YFSETQ. V lost 2 bases to trimming and J lost 1 base, with 12 bases between them. This CDR3 is built from 15 residues. The CDR3 protein is CASSFSGATQETQYF. The CDR3 DNA is TGCGCCAGCAGCTTCTCAGGGGCCACCCAAGAGACCCAGTACTTC.

In nucleotides, the CDR3 is TGCAGTGCTAGAGTCTGGCGGCAAAGCTCCTACGAGCAGTACTTC. This translates into CSARVWRQSSYEQYF. The chain uses TRBV20-1 and TRBJ2-7; the D is unclear. The CDR3 totals 15 residues. Germline V CDR1 and CDR2: DFQATT, SNEGSKA (reference sequence). V lost 1 base and J 0 bases, leaving 13 bases between the germline ends.

V is TRBV4-3 and J is TRBJ2-3; 8 nucleotides agree with TRBD2. Germline-derived CDR1 and CDR2 are LGHNA and YSLEER. The junction had 16 bases not matched to a gene; V was cut back by 1 base and J by 4 bases. The CDR3 is 19 amino acids. The CDR3: CASSQGLTGGGFISDTQYF. DNA for the CDR3: TGCGCCAGCAGCCAAGGCCTAACGGGAGGGGGGTTTATCTCAGATACGCAGTATTTT.

This clonotype was observed a few times. The chain combines TRBV12-3 or TRBV12-4 with TRBJ2-1; either TRBD1 or TRBD2 may supply D (5 bases each). This CDR3 comprises 13 residues. V gave up 8 bases and J gave up 4 bases, with 12 bases separating them. Here the CDR3 DNA reads TGTGCCAGCTCGAGGGACCTTTACAATGAGCAGTTCTTC. Amino acids: CASSRDLYNEQFF.

V and J are TRBV6-2 or TRBV6-3 and TRBJ1-1, with unresolved D. The V gene's germline CDR1 is MNHEY and CDR2 SVGEGT. Between the trimmed V and J ends, which lost 7 bases and 4 bases, there was a span of 10 bases. CDR3 length: 12 amino acids. CDR3 sequence reads: CASTRGLTEAFF. DNA of the CDR3: TGTGCCAGCACCCGAGGACTCACTGAAGCTTTCTTT.

V usage is TRBV7-3 and J usage is TRBJ1-1; TRBD1 agrees at 9 bases. Germline CDR1 and CDR2: SGHTA and FQGTGA. After removal of 3 bases from V and 3 bases from J, the junction contained 8 bases not matched to a gene. This CDR3 contains 16 residues. The CDR3 loop reads CASSLGQGLLHTEAFF. As DNA, the CDR3 is TGTGCCAGCAGCTTGGGACAGGGTCTTCTCCACACTGAAGCTTTCTTT.

The V call is TRBV5-1, the J call TRBJ2-3; 13 nucleotides match TRBD2. Germline assignment: CDR1 SGHRS and CDR2 YFSETQ. The trim removed 0 bases at V and 3 bases at J, leaving 10 bases unmatched. There are 19 residues in the CDR3. CDR3 DNA sequence: TGCGCCAGCAGCTTGGATTCGGGACTAGCGGGGCGGGAGACAGATACGCAGTATTTT. Its protein product is CASSLDSGLAGRETDTQYF.

This clonotype was counted many times. This rearrangement joins TRBV7-6 to TRBJ1-6; D not certain. Germline CDR1 and CDR2: SGHVS and FNYEAQ. This CDR3 has 17 residues. The ends were cut back, 1 base at V and 7 bases at J, with 17 bases in the middle. The CDR3 region has the DNA TGTGCCAGCAGCTTAGTGGAGGGAGTGCTTGAGAATTCACCCCTCCACTTT. Residues: CASSLVEGVLENSPLHF.

This clonotype was detected a few times. The CDR3 region has the DNA TGTGCCAGCAGCCGACAGGGGGGTGAGCAGTTCTTC. Its protein is CASSRQGGEQFF. The chain employs TRBV2 and TRBJ2-1; 9 nucleotides align to TRBD1. This CDR3 region has 12 residues. The ends lost 6 bases at V and 9 bases at J; junction bases unmatched: 3. Germline loops: CDR1 SNHLY, CDR2 FYNNEI.

V gene TRBV3-1 combines with J gene TRBJ2-1, with 8 bases that match TRBD2. The V gene end was trimmed by 4 bases and the J gene end by 5 bases; junction bases not matched to a gene: 7. CDR1 is LGHDT and CDR2 is YNNKEL in the germline V gene (reference sequence). There are 15 residues in the CDR3. The CDR3, as DNA: TGTGCCAGCAGCCTCCGGACTAGCAGCGACAATGAGCAGTTCTTC. It encodes CASSLRTSSDNEQFF.

The chain joins TRBV29-1 to TRBJ2-7, with 8 bases identical to TRBD2. Germline loops: CDR1 SQVTM, CDR2 ANQGSEA. J lost 4 bases, V lost 3 bases, and 8 bases had no gene match. The CDR3 loop spans 14 amino acids. The DNA of the CDR3 is TGCAGCGTTGAGGGCGGGGGGCGCCCATACGAGCAGTACTTC. Translating gives CSVEGGGRPYEQYF.

This clonotype showed up many times. The chain has TRBV5-1 and TRBJ2-7, with no clear D. The CDR3 extends over 14 amino acids. Trimming shortened V by 0 bases and J by 4 bases, and 11 bases separated the two germline ends. Per germline, CDR1 SGHRS and CDR2 YFSETQ. The CDR3 DNA reads as TGCGCCAGCAGCTTGGTAGTACAGCCTTACGAGCAGTACTTC. Translation gives CASSLVVQPYEQYF.

The CDR3 reads CSARQAAADTQYF. CDR3 DNA sequence: TGCAGTGCTAGACAGGCAGCGGCAGATACGCAGTATTTT. The chain combines TRBV20-1 with TRBJ2-3; D might be TRBD2 (5 bases). Germline CDR1 and CDR2: DFQATT and SNEGSKA (reference sequence). Trimming cost V 2 bases and J 4 bases, with 10 bases left between them. This CDR3 is built from 13 residues.

This clonotype was counted only a few times. The chain couples TRBV7-2 to TRBJ2-7; D is undetermined. Germline assignment: CDR1 SGHTA and CDR2 FQGNSA. V gave up 5 bases and J gave up 3 bases, with 14 bases separating them. This CDR3 has 14 residues. The CDR3: CASSPQPGIYEQYF. The CDR3 nucleotides are TGTGCCAGCAGCCCGCAGCCAGGAATCTACGAGCAGTACTTC.

The V gene is TRBV29-1, the J gene TRBJ1-2; the match to TRBD1 covers 8 bases. CDR1 SQVTM and CDR2 ANQGSEA come from the germline V gene. The J segment lost 4 bases and the V segment lost 3 bases, leaving 4 bases of the junction unmatched. The length of the CDR3 is 13 residues. CDR3: CSVETGAFYGYTF. CDR3 nucleotide sequence: TGCAGCGTTGAGACAGGGGCTTTCTATGGCTACACCTTC.

This clonotype was recorded a few times. V gene TRBV12-3 or TRBV12-4 combines with J gene TRBJ2-7; maybe TRBD1 (6 bases). Trimming took off 5 bases at V and 7 bases at J, with 18 bases between the two ends. The length of the CDR3 is 14 residues. The CDR3 DNA follows: TGTGCCAGCAGTCAGGGGCAGGGTCAAAGGGAGCAGTACTTC. It yields the protein CASSQGQGQREQYF.

This clonotype was counted only a few times. The chain couples TRBV7-9 to TRBJ2-7; D perhaps matches TRBD1 (5 bases). CDR1 is SEHNR, CDR2 FQNEAQ, per germline (reference sequence). The CDR3 covers 14 residues. The germline V and J ends were trimmed by 5 bases and 4 bases, with 15 bases remaining between them. The CDR3, as DNA: TGTGCCAGCAGCCCCCGCGTGGGGCGGTACGAGCAGTACTTC. Amino acid sequence: CASSPRVGRYEQYF.

The chain combines TRBV12-3 or TRBV12-4 with TRBJ1-1, with 7 bases fitting TRBD1. Losses at the gene ends were 3 bases for V and 5 bases for J; bases not matched to a gene: 12. The CDR3 extends over 16 amino acids. In DNA form, the CDR3 reads TGTGCCAGCAGTTTGACCGGGACAGTCAAGGAGACTGAAGCTTTCTTT. It translates to CASSLTGTVKETEAFF.

The chain links TRBV12-3 or TRBV12-4 to TRBJ2-3, with D perhaps being TRBD1 or TRBD2 (5 bases each). Trimming shortened V by 10 bases and J by 4 bases, and 15 bases separated the two germline ends. The CDR3 is made up of 13 amino acids. In nucleotides, the CDR3 is TGTGCCACCGGGCGTCAGGGACCAGATACGCAGTATTTT. It translates to CATGRQGPDTQYF.